This T cell receptor (beta chain) came from a study of T cells after yellow fever vaccination. General study points: Abundant clonotypes from the bulk population could contaminate FACS-sorted repertoires.

Production of TCR cDNA was by 5'RACE template switching, which also added a universal primer site and UMIs. One entry per CDR3 protein results from TCRdb running MiXCR on the 5' RACE reads. The repertoire consists of some 420,000 distinct CDR3 sequences, with 18% occurring once and the leading ten covering roughly a sixth. As regards this clonotype: Its cognate antigen is unknown.

Germline CDR1 and CDR2: SGHTA and FQGNSA. The germline V and J ends were trimmed by 5 bases and 5 bases, with 15 bases remaining between them. The CDR3 has 15 residues. This sample comprised PBMCs, obtained before the yellow fever booster vaccination. The gene calls are TRBV7-2 and TRBJ2-2; weak D call: TRBD2 (6 bases). The clonotype comes from a man younger than 35 who received the YFV17D yellow fever vaccine. This CDR3 reads CASSPGVRGTGELFF. The CDR3 DNA reads as TGTGCCAGCAGCCCCGGGGTTCGGGGGACCGGGGAGCTGTTTTTT.